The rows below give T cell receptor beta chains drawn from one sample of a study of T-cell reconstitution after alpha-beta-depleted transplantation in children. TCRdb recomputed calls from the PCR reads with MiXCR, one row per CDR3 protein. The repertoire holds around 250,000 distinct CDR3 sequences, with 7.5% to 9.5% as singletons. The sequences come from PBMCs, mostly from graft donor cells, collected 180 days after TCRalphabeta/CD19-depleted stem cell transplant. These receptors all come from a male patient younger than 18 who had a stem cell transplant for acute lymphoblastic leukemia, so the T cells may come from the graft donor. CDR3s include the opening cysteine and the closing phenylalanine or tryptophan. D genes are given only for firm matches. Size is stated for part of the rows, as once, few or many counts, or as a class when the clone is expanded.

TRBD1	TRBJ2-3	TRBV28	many	CASSLTLGVGQGTADTQYF	TGTGCCAGCAGTTTAACCCTGGGGGTGGGACAGGGGACCGCAGATACGCAGTATTTT
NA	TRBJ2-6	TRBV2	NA	CASLIRDPRPGANVLTF	TGTGCCAGCTTAATCCGGGACCCCCGACCTGGGGCCAACGTCCTGACTTTC
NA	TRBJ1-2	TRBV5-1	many	CASSVEKDLYTF	TGCGCCAGCAGCGTTGAAAAAGATCTCTACACCTTC
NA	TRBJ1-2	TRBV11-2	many	CASSFRGAGYTF	TGTGCCAGCAGCTTCAGGGGCGCAGGCTACACCTTC
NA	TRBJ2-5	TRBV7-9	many	CASSPPVVETQYF	TGTGCCAGCAGCCCCCCGGTTGTAGAGACCCAGTACTTC
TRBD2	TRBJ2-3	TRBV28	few	CASSLINAGGRLTDTQYF	TGTGCCAGCAGTTTAATAAACGCGGGGGGCCGTCTCACAGATACGCAGTATTTT
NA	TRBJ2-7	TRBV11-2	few	CASSLTGQQYF	TGTGCCAGCAGCTTGACAGGCCAGCAGTACTTC
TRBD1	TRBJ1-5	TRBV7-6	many	CASSSGTAFRSQHF	TGTGCCAGCAGCTCCGGGACAGCTTTTCGGTCCCAGCATTTT
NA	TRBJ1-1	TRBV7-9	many	CASSLQGSTEAFF	TGTGCCAGCAGCTTACAGGGATCCACTGAAGCTTTCTTT
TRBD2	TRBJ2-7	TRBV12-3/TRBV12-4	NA	CTRSLAAGTTIGGVYEQYF	TGTACCCGCAGTTTAGCAGCCGGGACTACCATCGGCGGGGTCTACGAGCAGTACTTC
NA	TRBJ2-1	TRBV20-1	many	CSAHPLGHNEQFF	TGCAGTGCTCACCCACTAGGGCACAATGAGCAGTTCTTC
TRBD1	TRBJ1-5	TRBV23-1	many	CASTPDRANQPQHF	TGCGCCAGCACTCCAGACAGGGCGAATCAGCCCCAGCATTTT
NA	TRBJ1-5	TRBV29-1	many	CSVGREDQPQHF	TGCAGCGTTGGAAGGGAGGATCAGCCCCAGCATTTT
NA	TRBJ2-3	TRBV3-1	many	CASSQEALQYF	TGTGCCAGCAGCCAGGAGGCACTGCAGTATTTT
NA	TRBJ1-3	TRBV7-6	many	CASSLGLGRNSGNTIYF	TGTGCCAGCAGCCTAGGACTTGGCAGGAACTCTGGAAACACCATATATTTT
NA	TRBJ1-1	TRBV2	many	CASSEALGALIMNTEAFF	TGTGCCAGCAGTGAAGCGCTTGGCGCCCTGATTATGAACACTGAAGCTTTCTTT
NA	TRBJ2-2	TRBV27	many	CASRGALGGELFF	TGTGCCAGCAGAGGGGCCCTGGGAGGGGAGCTGTTTTTT
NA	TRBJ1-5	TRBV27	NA	CASSLPLTLPQHF	TGTGCCAGCAGTTTACCTTTGACATTACCCCAGCATTTT
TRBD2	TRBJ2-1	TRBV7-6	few	CASSLPLRRGELYYNEQFF	TGTGCCAGCAGCTTACCTTTAAGGCGGGGGGAACTTTACTACAATGAGCAGTTCTTC
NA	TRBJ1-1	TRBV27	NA	CASSLLLNTEAFF	TGTGCCAGCAGTCTCCTCCTGAACACTGAAGCTTTCTTT
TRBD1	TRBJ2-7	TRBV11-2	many	CASSPTGGAPYEQYF	TGTGCCAGCAGCCCCACAGGGGGCGCACCGTACGAGCAGTACTTC
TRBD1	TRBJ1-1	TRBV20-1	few	CSGGGETEAFF	TGTAGCGGAGGGGGCGAAACTGAAGCTTTCTTT
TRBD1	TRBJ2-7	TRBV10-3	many	CAISPGQGNYEQYF	TGTGCCATCAGCCCGGGACAGGGGAACTACGAGCAGTACTTC
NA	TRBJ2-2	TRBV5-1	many	CASTPPGHANTGELFF	TGCGCCAGCACACCACCGGGACACGCGAACACCGGGGAGCTGTTTTTT
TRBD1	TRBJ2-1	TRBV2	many	CANTQGYEQFF	TGTGCCAACACACAGGGGTATGAGCAGTTCTTC
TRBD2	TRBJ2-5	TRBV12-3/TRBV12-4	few	CASSFQPTSGGRGGTQYF	TGTGCCAGCAGTTTTCAACCGACTAGCGGGGGCCGGGGGGGGACCCAGTACTTC
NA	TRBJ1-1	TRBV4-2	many	CASSQDSGGDTEAFF	TGTGCCAGCAGCCAAGATTCCGGGGGTGACACTGAAGCTTTCTTT
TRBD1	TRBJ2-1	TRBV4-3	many	CASSQRDSLNEQFF	TGCGCCAGCAGCCAAAGGGACAGCCTGAATGAGCAGTTCTTC
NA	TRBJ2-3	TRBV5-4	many	CASSLGGLLTDTQYF	TGTGCCAGCAGCTTGGGGGGACTGCTCACAGATACGCAGTATTTT
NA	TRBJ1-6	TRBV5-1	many	CASSLAGVNSPLHF	TGCGCCAGCAGCTTGGCCGGGGTTAATTCACCCCTCCACTTT
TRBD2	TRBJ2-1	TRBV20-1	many	CSARGSPGLAGGHDEQFF	TGCAGTGCTAGGGGCAGCCCGGGACTAGCGGGGGGGCACGATGAGCAGTTCTTC
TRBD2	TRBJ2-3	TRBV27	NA	CASSFLGGAGGPSYTDTQYF	TGTGCCAGCAGTTTCCTGGGGGGAGCGGGAGGGCCGTCTTACACAGATACGCAGTATTTT
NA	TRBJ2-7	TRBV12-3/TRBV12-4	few	CASSLRQADNEQYF	TGTGCCAGCAGTTTAAGACAGGCTGACAACGAGCAGTACTTC
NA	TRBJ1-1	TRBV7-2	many	CASSVQRNTEAFF	TGTGCCAGCAGCGTACAAAGGAACACTGAAGCTTTCTTT
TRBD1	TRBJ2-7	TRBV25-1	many	CASRGQAYEQYF	TGTGCCAGCAGAGGACAGGCCTACGAGCAGTACTTC
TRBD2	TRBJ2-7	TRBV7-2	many	CASSLKSGGTYEQYF	TGTGCCAGCAGCTTAAAAAGCGGGGGGACCTACGAGCAGTACTTC
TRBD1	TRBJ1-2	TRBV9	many	CASSVEGTGVYGYTF	TGTGCCAGCAGCGTAGAAGGGACAGGGGTCTATGGCTACACCTTC
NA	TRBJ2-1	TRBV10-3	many	CAIRNRGTSSSYNEQFF	TGTGCCATCAGGAATCGAGGGACCTCCAGCTCCTACAATGAGCAGTTCTTC
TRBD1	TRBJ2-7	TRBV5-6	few	CASSSAPPDRGSYEQYF	TGTGCCAGCAGCTCCGCCCCTCCGGACAGGGGCTCCTACGAGCAGTACTTC
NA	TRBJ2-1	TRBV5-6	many	CASTEFYRKEPSYNEQFF	TGTGCCAGCACCGAGTTTTACAGGAAGGAGCCCTCCTACAATGAGCAGTTCTTC
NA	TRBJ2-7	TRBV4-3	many	CASSHSGGGYEQYF	TGCGCCAGCAGCCATTCAGGGGGGGGCTACGAGCAGTACTTC
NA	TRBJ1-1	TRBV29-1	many	CSARQVGTEAFF	TGCAGCGCCAGACAGGTTGGGACTGAAGCTTTCTTT
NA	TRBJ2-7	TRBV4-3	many	CASSRTGSYYEQYF	TGCGCCAGCAGCCGCACAGGGTCATACTACGAGCAGTACTTC
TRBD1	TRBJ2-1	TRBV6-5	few	CASSSTRGPNRGRDNEQFF	TGTGCCAGCAGTTCCACGAGGGGCCCAAACAGGGGGCGGGACAATGAGCAGTTCTTC
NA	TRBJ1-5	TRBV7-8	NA	CASSFSGALSNQPQHF	TGTGCCAGCAGCTTTTCAGGGGCGCTGAGCAATCAGCCCCAGCATTTT
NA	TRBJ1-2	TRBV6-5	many	CASSPDSPLYGYTF	TGTGCCAGCAGTCCAGACAGTCCACTCTATGGCTACACCTTC